This T cell receptor (beta chain) was sequenced during a study of blood T cell repertoires in COVID-19. As for the study in general: The origin of the acute and convalescent COVID-19 samples was the United States, Italy and Spain. Nucleic acid was either cDNA or gDNA, and it came from T cells, B-cell-depleted T cells, or PBMCs.

As originally analysed: Amplification of reference gene primers was used by the study to estimate nucleated cell counts. Sequencing was performed with immunoSEQ multiplex PCR; in TCRdb, only in-frame clones are kept and a portion is missing. The V and J calls and clone size come from that table; D and trimming were worked out from the DNA. The data hold 37,000 or so clones, with about 90% observed a single time. This clone appeared a single time. The CDR3 has 17 residues. The V gene end was trimmed by 4 bases and the J gene end by 3 bases; junction bases not matched to a gene: 9. In germline, CDR1 is LNHDA, CDR2 SQIVND (reference sequence).

Sequenced: peripheral blood. This chain connects TRBV19 to TRBJ1-6; 7 bases are shared with TRBD1. The sequence was collected from a man in his 70s with acute or convalescent COVID-19. The CDR3 here is CASSNPDRVNYNSPLHF. In nucleotides, the CDR3 is TGTGCCAGTAGTAACCCCGACAGGGTTAACTATAATTCACCCCTCCACTTT.